These 25 T cell receptor beta chains came from one sample sequenced in a study of CD8 T cells in ankylosing spondylitis (dated by TCRdb to about 2017). The library relied on 5' RACE. The run used an Illumina HiSeq 2500. Through fastp at Q25 and MiXCR, TCRdb rebuilt clones from the public reads, retaining in-frame beta chains. Merged by CDR3 protein, the rows form single entries marked with the most common genes and DNA. This sample gives hundreds of thousands of distinct CDR3 sequences in total; roughly 20% of them show up just once. The ten largest account for less than 15% of the sample. Specimen: blood, either unsorted or a sorted T cell fraction (not recorded which). The receptor set was obtained from a male donor with ankylosing spondylitis or in good health (not recorded which).

This clonotype has just a few counts. The chain is built from TRBV12-3 or TRBV12-4 and TRBJ2-1, with TRBD2 matching over 10 bases. J gave up 7 bases and V 4 bases, and 7 bases lay outside the gene matches. The CDR3 extends over 15 amino acids. This chain's CDR3 is CASSYSGGAGNEQFF. For the CDR3, the DNA is TGTGCCAGCAGTTACAGCGGGGGGGCCGGGAATGAGCAGTTCTTC.

This clonotype was seen ten or more times. One junction end disagrees with the germline gene, perhaps due to a read error. The chain is built from TRBV29-1 and TRBJ2-1; TRBD1 or TRBD2 may be the D gene (5 bases each). The CDR3 contains 11 residues. Germline lookup yields CDR1 SQVTM and CDR2 ANQGSEA. CDR3 DNA: TGCAGCGTTGAAATACTTTTGGGACGCGTCTTC. Its translation: CSVEILLGRVF.

This rearrangement joins TRBV12-3 or TRBV12-4 to TRBJ1-2; 7 bases are a match to TRBD1. Unmatched junction bases numbered 6, after V lost 5 bases and J lost 6 bases. This CDR3 region has 13 residues. The CDR3 nucleotides are TGTGCCAGCAGTACCACAGGGGCTGATGGCTACACCTTC. It encodes CASSTTGADGYTF.

The rearrangement joins TRBV12-3 or TRBV12-4 to TRBJ2-1; no firm D call. This CDR3 contains 13 residues. V was pared by 8 bases and J by 0 bases, with 8 bases between. CDR3 nucleotide sequence: TGTGCCAGCCCGAACAGCTCCTACAATGAGCAGTTCTTC. The encoded protein is CASPNSSYNEQFF.

The rearrangement links TRBV29-1 to TRBJ2-3; D not resolved. This CDR3 is 14 amino acids long. The V end was cut by 1 base, the J end by 4 bases, with 12 bases between. CDR1 and CDR2 from the germline V gene are SQVTM and ANQGSEA. Here the CDR3 reads CSVEVWSKADTQYF. CDR3 sequence (DNA): TGCAGCGTTGAAGTCTGGTCCAAGGCAGATACGCAGTATTTT.

In its sample, this clonotype was seen a few times. The CDR3 nucleotides read TGTGCCAGCAGCTATTTATCGGCAGGGGGAAATTCACCCCTCCACTTT. This encodes CASSYLSAGGNSPLHF. This chain connects TRBV5-6 to TRBJ1-6; 7 bases map to TRBD1. The V and J ends lost 3 bases and 7 bases, in that order; junction bases with no gene match: 10. The CDR3 runs 16 residues. Germline V gene sequence: CDR1 SGHDT, CDR2 YYEEEE. The full variable domain, in which reference TRBV5-6 and TRBJ1-6 provide the parts outside the CDR3, is DAGVTQSPTHLIKTRGQQVTLRCSPKSGHDTVSWYQQALGQGPQFIFQYYEEEERQRGNFPDRFSGHQFPNYSSELNVNALLLGDSALYLCASSYLSAGGNSPLHFGNGTRLTVT.

In nucleotides, the CDR3 is TGTGCCAGCAGCTTAGAAGGGGTGGTTGATGCCGGGGAGCTGTTTTTT. It yields the protein CASSLEGVVDAGELFF. The rearrangement uses TRBV11-2 and TRBJ2-2; possibly TRBD1 for D (5 bases). This CDR3 region has 16 residues. Germline lookup yields CDR1 SGHAT and CDR2 FQNNGV. V lost 0 bases and J lost 6, with 14 bases in between. Complete variable domain (other parts from reference TRBV11-2 and TRBJ2-2): EAGVAQSPRYKIIEKRQSVAFWCNPISGHATLYWYQQILGQGPKLLIQFQNNGVVDDSQLPKDRFSAERLKGVDSTLKIQPAKLEDSAVYLCASSLEGVVDAGELFFGEGSRLTVL.

This clonotype appeared a few times. The chain uses TRBV9 and TRBJ2-1; D is possibly TRBD1 (5 bases). Looked up from germline, CDR1 is SGDLS and CDR2 is YYNGEE. The CDR3 loop spans 14 amino acids. V gave up 0 bases and J gave up 8 bases, with 12 bases separating them. For the CDR3, the DNA is TGTGCCAGCAGCGTAGGCAGGGTTCTCGATGAGCAGTTCTTC. Protein: CASSVGRVLDEQFF.

This clonotype was recorded a few times. V and J are TRBV30 and TRBJ1-1, with D uncertain. Per the germline V gene, CDR1 is GTSNPN and CDR2 is SVGIG (reference sequence). V lost 5 bases and J 1 base, leaving 8 bases between the germline ends. CDR3 size: 12 residues. CDR3 amino acids: CAWGGPNTEAFF. DNA of the CDR3: TGTGCCTGGGGAGGGCCGAACACTGAAGCTTTCTTT.

This sequence joins TRBV12-3 or TRBV12-4 and TRBJ2-1; D is possibly TRBD1 or TRBD2 (5 bases each). The V end lost 7 bases, the J end lost 12 bases, and 22 bases lay between the germline ends. The CDR3 is made up of 14 amino acids. The DNA of the CDR3 is TGTGCCAGCACTCCCTTGTCAGCGGCTGGGGGGCAGTTCTTC. It translates to CASTPLSAAGGQFF.

This clonotype has more than one count but fewer than ten. The chain has TRBV12-3 or TRBV12-4 and TRBJ2-3; D possibly corresponds to TRBD2 (7 bases). The CDR3 contains 15 residues. V was shortened by 6 bases and J by 4 bases, with 17 bases between the two germline ends. The CDR3 DNA sequence: TGTGCCAGCAGCCCGGCGGGGGCCGGGGCAGATACGCAGTATTTT. Protein: CASSPAGAGADTQYF.

V is TRBV24-1 and J is TRBJ2-2, with D hard to call. This CDR3 comprises 16 residues. V lost 4 bases and J 4 bases, leaving 15 bases between the germline ends. Germline assignment: CDR1 KGHDR and CDR2 SFDVKD. The CDR3 reads CATSDPSFGSTGELFF. The CDR3, as DNA: TGTGCCACCAGTGACCCTTCTTTTGGGTCCACCGGGGAGCTGTTTTTT.

This clonotype was detected only a few times. This chain uses TRBV11-1 with TRBJ2-3; D is possibly TRBD1 or TRBD2 (7 bases each). V dropped 1 base and J dropped 8 bases, with 25 bases sitting between them. Germline V CDR1 and CDR2: SGHAT, FQDESV (reference sequence). This CDR3 has 18 amino acids. The DNA of the CDR3 is TGTGCCAGCAGCTTAGGATTGTCTGCAGGGGGACTATCTACTACGCAGTATTTT. It is translated as CASSLGLSAGGLSTTQYF.

The V gene is TRBV12-5, the J gene TRBJ2-3, with 9 bases that match TRBD1. V shed 3 bases, J shed 2 bases, and the junction held 9 bases outside the gene matches. CDR1 is LGHNT, CDR2 FRNRAP, per germline. CDR3 length: 17 amino acids. The chain's CDR3 is CASGFSPGQGLTDTQYF. The CDR3, as DNA: TGTGCTAGTGGTTTTAGCCCGGGACAGGGACTCACAGATACGCAGTATTTT.

The J gene is TRBJ2-2, the V gene TRBV9; D is unclear. V was cut by 3 bases and J by 0 bases, with 12 bases left in between. This CDR3 region has 16 residues. Germline loops: CDR1 SGDLS, CDR2 YYNGEE. DNA of the CDR3: TGTGCCAGCAGCGCCTACATAAACGCGAACACCGGGGAGCTGTTTTTT. This codes for CASSAYINANTGELFF.

This clonotype turned up a few times. The genes are TRBV5-6 and TRBJ2-3; 7 nucleotides match TRBD2. Germline CDR1 reads SGHDT; CDR2 reads YYEEEE. CDR3 length equals 18 residues. The V segment lost 3 bases and the J segment 2 bases; nucleotides outside the gene matches: 15. The CDR3 DNA follows: TGTGCCAGCAGCTCCTGGGGGACGGGAGGAAGCACCACAGATACGCAGTATTTT. As protein: CASSSWGTGGSTTDTQYF.

This clonotype was seen only a few times. The rearrangement joins TRBV7-2 to TRBJ2-2, with a tentative D call TRBD2 (6 bases). The V gene's germline CDR1 is SGHTA and CDR2 FQGNSA. Trimming shortened V by 3 bases and J by 2 bases, and 13 bases separated the two germline ends. This CDR3 spans 16 amino acids. CDR3 DNA sequence: TGTGCCAGCAGCTTCCGGGAGCGCCATAACACCGGGGAGCTGTTTTTT. It is translated as CASSFRERHNTGELFF.

This clonotype was detected only a few times. This sequence joins TRBV10-3 and TRBJ2-3; 10 bases agree with TRBD2. Per the germline V gene, CDR1 is ENHRY and CDR2 is SYGVKD. Trimming took 3 bases from V and 3 from J; bases not matched to a gene: 6. The CDR3 contains 16 residues. CDR3 sequence: CAISDPLAGITDTQYF. CDR3 DNA sequence: TGTGCCATCAGTGATCCACTAGCGGGAATTACAGATACGCAGTATTTT.

The chain has TRBV29-1 and TRBJ1-2; maybe TRBD1 (5 bases). This CDR3 spans 14 amino acids. Germline CDR1 is SQVTM and CDR2 is ANQGSEA. V was pared by 2 bases and J by 4 bases, with 14 bases between. This chain's CDR3 is CSVEPGEGSYGYTF. Here the CDR3 DNA reads TGCAGCGTTGAACCCGGGGAGGGGTCCTATGGCTACACCTTC.

This clonotype was detected only a few times. The chain recombines TRBV4-1 with TRBJ2-7; unclear D gene. The V gene lost 4 bases and the J gene lost 1 base, with 14 bases spanning the gap. CDR3 length: 15 residues. In germline, CDR1 is MGHRA, CDR2 YSYEKL. In nucleotides, the CDR3 is TGCGCCAGCAGCCTCTCGGACGGAGAATCCTACGAGCAGTACTTC. This encodes CASSLSDGESYEQYF.

This clonotype was detected a few times. J is TRBJ2-7 and V is TRBV11-2; perhaps TRBD1 as D (6 bases). V was shortened by 4 bases and J by 7 bases, with 23 bases between the two germline ends. The CDR3 contains 16 residues. Germline V gene data show CDR1 as SGHAT and CDR2 as FQNNGV. CDR3 coding DNA: TGTGCCAGCAGCTCTCTCCTGGGACATCTCAGCCAAGAGCAGTACTTC. It yields the protein CASSSLLGHLSQEQYF.

This clonotype was counted ten times or more. The rearrangement uses TRBV12-3 or TRBV12-4 and TRBJ2-2; the D is unclear. The CDR3 extends over 13 amino acids. V lost 7 bases to trimming and J lost 6 bases, with 12 bases between them. In DNA form, the CDR3 reads TGTGCCAGCAATAGCAAGGATTCCGGGGAGCTGTTTTTT. It is translated as CASNSKDSGELFF.

The chain employs TRBV4-1 and TRBJ2-2; 7 positions agree with TRBD1. The CDR3 has 15 amino acids. V lost 3 bases and J lost 5; bases outside the gene matches: 6. The V gene's germline CDR1 is MGHRA and CDR2 YSYEKL. The CDR3 sequence: CASSHYTRGTGELFF. DNA for the CDR3: TGCGCCAGCAGCCATTATACCAGGGGGACCGGGGAGCTGTTTTTT.

This clonotype was picked up a small number of times. CDR3: CASSYSAGRNEQFF. The CDR3 DNA sequence: TGTGCCAGCAGTTACTCGGCAGGGCGGAATGAGCAGTTCTTC. The rearrangement uses TRBV6-2 or TRBV6-3 and TRBJ2-1, with D perhaps TRBD1 (5 bases). Looked up from germline, CDR1 is MNHEY and CDR2 is SVGEGT. Trimming removed 0 bases at V and 7 bases at J, with 10 bases between. There are 14 residues in the CDR3.

This sequence joins TRBV7-9 and TRBJ2-1, with a weak D call TRBD1 (6 bases). CDR1 and CDR2 (germline): SEHNR, FQNEAQ (reference sequence). The CDR3 runs to 15 residues. Trimming cost V 4 bases and J 1 base, with 11 bases left between them. In DNA form, the CDR3 reads TGTGCCAGCAGCTCCCTCAGGGGTTCCTACAATGAGCAGTTCTTC. Translation: CASSSLRGSYNEQFF.